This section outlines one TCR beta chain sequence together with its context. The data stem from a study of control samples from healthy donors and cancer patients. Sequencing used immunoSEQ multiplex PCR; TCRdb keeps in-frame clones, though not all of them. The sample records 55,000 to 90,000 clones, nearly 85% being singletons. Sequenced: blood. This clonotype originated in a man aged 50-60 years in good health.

CDR3 amino acids: CASQESGASGNTIYF. CDR3 bases: TGTGCCAGTCAAGAATCAGGGGCCTCTGGAAACACCATATATTTT. The V gene is TRBV19, the J gene TRBJ1-3; a weak D match, TRBD1 (6 bases). The germline V and J ends were trimmed by 8 bases and 0 bases, with 14 bases remaining between them. The length of the CDR3 is 15 residues. CDR1 is LNHDA and CDR2 is SQIVND in the germline V gene (reference sequence).